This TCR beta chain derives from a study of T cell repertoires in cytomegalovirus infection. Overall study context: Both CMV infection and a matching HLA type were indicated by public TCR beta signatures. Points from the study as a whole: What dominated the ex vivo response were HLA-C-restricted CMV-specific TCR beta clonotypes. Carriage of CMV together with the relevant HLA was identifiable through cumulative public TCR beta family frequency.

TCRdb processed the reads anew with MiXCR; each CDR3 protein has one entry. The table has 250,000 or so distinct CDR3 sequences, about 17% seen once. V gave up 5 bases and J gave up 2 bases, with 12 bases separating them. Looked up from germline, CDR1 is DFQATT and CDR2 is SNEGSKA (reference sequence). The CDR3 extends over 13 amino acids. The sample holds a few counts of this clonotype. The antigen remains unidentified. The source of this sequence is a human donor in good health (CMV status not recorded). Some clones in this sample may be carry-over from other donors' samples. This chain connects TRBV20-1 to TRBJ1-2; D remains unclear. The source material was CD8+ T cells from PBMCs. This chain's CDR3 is CSARRVENYGYTF. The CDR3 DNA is TGCAGTGCTCGGCGCGTGGAAAACTATGGCTACACCTTC.